This T cell receptor beta chain derives from a study of blood T cell repertoires in COVID-19. Study summary: Acute and convalescent COVID-19 samples came from the United States, Italy and Spain. PBMCs, B-cell-depleted T cells, or T cells provided the cDNA or gDNA that made up the material.

The CDR3 spans 14 residues. CDR1 is MNHNS and CDR2 is SASEGT in the germline V gene. V lost 1 base, J lost 4 bases, and 3 bases stayed unmatched. As processed by the authors: Cell counts per sample came from amplifying reference gene primers. The protocol was immunoSEQ multiplex PCR, while the TCRdb copy is restricted to in-frame clones and leaves out a portion. That table is the source of V, J and clone size, and D and trimming were worked out from the DNA. Of 300,000 to 450,000 clones in the sample, around 85% are singletons; the top ten hold about 3.6%. The sequenced material came from peripheral blood. The chain uses TRBV6-1 and TRBJ1-2; TRBD1 agrees at 7 bases. The receptor comes from a woman in her late teens or twenties with acute or convalescent COVID-19. The CDR3 DNA reads as TGTGCCAGCAGTGAAGACCCAGGGGGCTATGGCTACACCTTC. Amino acids: CASSEDPGGYGYTF.